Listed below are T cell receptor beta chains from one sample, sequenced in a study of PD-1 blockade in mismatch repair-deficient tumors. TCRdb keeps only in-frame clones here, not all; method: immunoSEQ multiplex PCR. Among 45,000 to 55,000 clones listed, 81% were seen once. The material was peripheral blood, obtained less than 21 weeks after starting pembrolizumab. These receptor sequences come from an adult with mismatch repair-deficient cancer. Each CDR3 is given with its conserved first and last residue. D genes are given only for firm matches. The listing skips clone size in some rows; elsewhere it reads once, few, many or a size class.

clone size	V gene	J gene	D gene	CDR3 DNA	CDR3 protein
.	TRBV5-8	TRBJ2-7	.	TGTGCCAGCAGCTTGAGGGCCGAAAGCTCCTACGAGCAGTACTTC	CASSLRAESSYEQYF
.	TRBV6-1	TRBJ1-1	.	TGTGCCAGCAGTGACAGGGGCCAGGGGACTGAAGCTTTCTTT	CASSDRGQGTEAFF
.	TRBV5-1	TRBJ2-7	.	TGCGCCAGCAGCTCCTACGAGCAGTACTTC	CASSSYEQYF
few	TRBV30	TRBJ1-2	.	TGTGCCTGGAGCTCATATCCTAACTATGGCTACACCTTC	CAWSSYPNYGYTF
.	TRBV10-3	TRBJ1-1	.	TGTGCCATCAGTGAGATGGCAGGGACTGAAGCTTTCTTT	CAISEMAGTEAFF
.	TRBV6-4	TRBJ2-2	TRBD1	TGTGCCAGCAGTGAGCAGGGGGTAAACACCGGGGAGCTGTTTTTT	CASSEQGVNTGELFF
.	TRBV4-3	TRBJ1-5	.	TGCGCCAGCAGCCGATCTGGGACATCCGATCAGCCCCAGCATTTT	CASSRSGTSDQPQHF
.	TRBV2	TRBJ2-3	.	TGTGCCAGCAGTGGGGACGGTATTGGGACAGATACGCAGTATTTT	CASSGDGIGTDTQYF
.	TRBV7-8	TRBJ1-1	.	TGTGCCAGCAGCCCCCTCCGATCCGGGACGATGAGTTGGACTGAAGCTTTCTTT	CASSPLRSGTMSWTEAFF
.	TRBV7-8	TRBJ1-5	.	TGTGCCAGCAGCATCAAGAAGGGAAGCGGTGGGCAGCCCCAGCATTTT	CASSIKKGSGGQPQHF
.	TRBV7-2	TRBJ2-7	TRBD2	TGTGCCAGCAGCTTAAGGGGAAGCGGGAGTTCCTACGAGCAGTACTTC	CASSLRGSGSSYEQYF
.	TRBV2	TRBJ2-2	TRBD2	TGTGCCAGCAAACTAGCGGGATCAAACACCGGGGAGCTGTTTTTT	CASKLAGSNTGELFF
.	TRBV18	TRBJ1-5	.	TGTGCCAGCTCACCAAAGGAGGGGACCTTCAATCAGCCCCAGCATTTT	CASSPKEGTFNQPQHF
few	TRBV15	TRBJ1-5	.	TGTGCCACCAGCAGAGAAGGCCGGGGCGGACAGCCCCAGCATTTT	CATSREGRGGQPQHF
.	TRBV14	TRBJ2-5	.	TGTGCCAGCAGCCAAATACGGGACGAAGAGACCCAGTACTTC	CASSQIRDEETQYF
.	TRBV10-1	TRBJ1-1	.	TGCGCCAGCAGCCCGGGGAGGGTGAACACTGAAGCTTTCTTT	CASSPGRVNTEAFF
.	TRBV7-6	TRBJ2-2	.	TGTGCCAGCAGCCCCCAGACAGGATCGACCGGGGAGCTGTTTTTT	CASSPQTGSTGELFF
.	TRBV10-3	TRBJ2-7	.	TGTGCCATCAGTTCTAGCGCCTACGAGCAGTACTTC	CAISSSAYEQYF
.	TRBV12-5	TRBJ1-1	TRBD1	TGTGCTAGTGGTTTGGTACTATTGGGGACAGGGGCCTACACTGAAGCTTTCTTT	CASGLVLLGTGAYTEAFF
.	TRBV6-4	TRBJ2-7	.	TGTGCCAGCAGTGAAGGTGAACCTGCCATATCCTACGAGCAGTACTTC	CASSEGEPAISYEQYF
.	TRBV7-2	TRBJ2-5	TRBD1	TGTGCCAGCAGCGATCTAACAGGGGGCAAGACCCAGTACTTC	CASSDLTGGKTQYF
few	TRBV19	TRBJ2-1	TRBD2	TGTGCCAGTAGTACTAGCGGGATCGTTAACAATGAGCAGTTCTTC	CASSTSGIVNNEQFF
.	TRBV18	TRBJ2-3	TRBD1	TGTGCCAGCTCACCAGCGACAGGGGTCCCAGATACGCAGTATTTT	CASSPATGVPDTQYF
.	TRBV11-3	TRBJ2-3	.	TGTGCCAGCAGCTTAGTCAGGGGATCCAGCACAGATACGCAGTATTTT	CASSLVRGSSTDTQYF
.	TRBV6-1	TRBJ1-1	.	TGTGCCAGCAGCGTGACAGAGAACACTGAAGCTTTCTTT	CASSVTENTEAFF
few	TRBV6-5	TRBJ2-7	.	TGTGCCACCATGGTTCCGGGGGTTGTCTACGAGCAGTACTTC	CATMVPGVVYEQYF
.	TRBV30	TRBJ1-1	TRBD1	TGTGCCTGGACCGGGACAGTGAACACTGAAGCTTTCTTT	CAWTGTVNTEAFF
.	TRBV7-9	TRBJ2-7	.	TGTGCCAGCAGCTTAGGTGACTACGAGCAGTACTTC	CASSLGDYEQYF
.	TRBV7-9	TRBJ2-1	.	TGTGCCAGCAGCCTAAAGGGGGATAGCTCCTACAATGAGCAGTTCTTC	CASSLKGDSSYNEQFF
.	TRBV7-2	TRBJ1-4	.	TGTGCCAGCAGCTTAGAGGCGATCGGCAGGGCGCATGAAAAACTGTTTTTT	CASSLEAIGRAHEKLFF
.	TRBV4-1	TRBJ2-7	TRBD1	TGCGCCAGCAGCCAGACGCAACAGGGGTACGAGCAGTACTTC	CASSQTQQGYEQYF
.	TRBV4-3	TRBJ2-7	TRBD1	TGCGCCAGCAGCGGGACAGGTAAAAACTACGAGCAGTACTTC	CASSGTGKNYEQYF
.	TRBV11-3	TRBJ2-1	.	TGTGCCAGCAGCTTAGGGTTGGGTTCGTACAATGAGCAGTTCTTC	CASSLGLGSYNEQFF
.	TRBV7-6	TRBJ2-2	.	TGTGCCAGCAGCTGGGGACAGAACACCGGGGAGCTGTTTTTT	CASSWGQNTGELFF
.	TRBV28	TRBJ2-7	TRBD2	TGTGCCAGCAGTTTTTTGACTAGCGCACCCTACGAGCAGTACTTC	CASSFLTSAPYEQYF